The 23 T cell receptor beta chains listed next were all sequenced from one sample in a study of Ad26.COV2.S vaccination and SARS-CoV-2 variants (dated by TCRdb to the early 2020s). The library was produced with the immunoSEQ multiplex PCR assay. Sourced from immuneACCESS, this table was stored by TCRdb with only in-frame sequences that have V and J called. A share of the clones is absent; for the studies checked, an unresolved V gene accounts for under half, and the remainder has no known explanation. The sample includes about 350,000 clones, with roughly 91% observed a single time. The top ten hold 5% of the sample. Sample treatment or condition, as interpreted from the label and publication: around 19 received Ad26.COV2.S at low or high dose, single or two shots; about 5 received placebo; per-sample allocation not given. Repertoires of vaccine and placebo recipients were sequenced from samples collected on day 63 after the first injection.

The input for sequencing was peripheral blood, taken in a trial of Ad26.COV2.S vaccine versus placebo. All receptors come from a person between 18 and 59 years old who received the Ad26.COV2.S COVID-19 vaccine or a placebo.

This chain uses TRBV2 with TRBJ1-2; maybe TRBD1 (6 bases). CDR1 and CDR2 (germline): SNHLY, FYNNEI. There are 11 residues in the CDR3. Trimming took off 6 bases at V and 7 bases at J, with 9 bases between the two ends. The CDR3 protein is CASRQGPGYTF. The CDR3 region has the DNA TGTGCCAGCAGACAGGGCCCTGGCTACACCTTC.

This chain joins TRBV13 and TRBJ1-2; TRBD1 matches 7 bases. After removal of 5 bases from V and 4 bases from J, the junction contained 10 bases not matched to a gene. This CDR3 has 15 amino acids. Germline V gene data show CDR1 as PRHDT and CDR2 as FYEKMQ (reference sequence). CDR3 in DNA: TGTGCCAGCAGCACGACAGGGAACGGGGCCTATGGCTACACCTTC. It translates to CASSTTGNGAYGYTF.

J is TRBJ1-2 and V is TRBV2; 11 bases align to TRBD1. The length of the CDR3 is 14 residues. J was trimmed by 8 bases and V by 7 bases; bases with no gene match: 9. Germline loops: CDR1 SNHLY, CDR2 FYNNEI. CDR3 amino acids: CASTPDRGLGGYTF. CDR3 nucleotide sequence: TGTGCCAGCACTCCGGACAGGGGGCTCGGGGGCTACACCTTC. Combining the CDR3 with reference TRBV2 and TRBJ1-2 gives the whole variable domain EPEVTQTPSHQVTQMGQEVILRCVPISNHLYFYWYRQILGQKVEFLVSFYNNEISEKSEIFDDQFSVERPDGSNFTLKIRSTKLEDSAMYFCASTPDRGLGGYTFGSGTRLTVV.

The chain combines TRBV29-1 with TRBJ1-5; a weak D match, TRBD1 (6 bases). The V and J ends lost 7 bases and 4 bases respectively, with 14 bases between them. The CDR3 has 13 residues. Germline V gene sequence: CDR1 SQVTM, CDR2 ANQGSEA. CDR3 region: CSGDRPLNQPQHF. CDR3 DNA sequence: TGCAGCGGTGACAGGCCCTTAAATCAGCCCCAGCATTTT.

This clone showed up just once. The chain couples TRBV5-1 to TRBJ2-7; D is perhaps TRBD2 (5 bases). With 4 bases removed from V and 6 bases from J, the gap between germline ends came to 14 bases. CDR1 SGHRS and CDR2 YFSETQ come from the germline V gene. The CDR3 contains 13 residues. The CDR3 sequence: CASSLMRESEQYF. Written as DNA, the CDR3 is TGCGCCAGCAGCCTAATGAGGGAATCCGAGCAGTACTTC. The variable domain in full, completed from reference TRBV5-1 and TRBJ2-7, reads KAGVTQTPRYLIKTRGQQVTLSCSPISGHRSVSWYQQTPGQGLQFLFEYFSETQRNKGNFPGRFSGRQFSNSRSEMNVSTLELGDSALYLCASSLMRESEQYFGPGTRLTVT.

The chain employs TRBV5-1 and TRBJ2-5, with 9 bases fitting TRBD1. This CDR3 is 15 amino acids long. Trimming took 4 bases from V and 5 from J; bases not matched to a gene: 9. The V gene's germline CDR1 is SGHRS and CDR2 YFSETQ. CDR3 in amino acids: CASSLVGDRDETQYF. In DNA, the CDR3 is TGCGCCAGCAGCCTTGTGGGGGACAGGGACGAGACCCAGTACTTC.

J is TRBJ2-1 and V is TRBV6-6; 7 bases are shared with TRBD1. V was clipped by 5 bases and J by 9 bases; unmatched bases: 4. Germline lookup yields CDR1 MNHNY and CDR2 SVGAGI (reference sequence). The CDR3 sequence is 12 residues long. The CDR3, as DNA: TGTGCCAGCAGTCAGGGGGACGGTGAGCAGTTCTTC. It encodes CASSQGDGEQFF.

The chain has TRBV7-2 and TRBJ1-6; D gene unclear. Germline CDR1 SGHTA, CDR2 FQGNSA. V shed 0 bases and J shed 0 bases, with 9 bases lying between them. The CDR3 contains 17 residues. CDR3: CASSLAGYSSYNSPLHF. The CDR3 nucleotides read TGTGCCAGCAGCTTAGCTGGGTACTCCTCCTATAATTCACCCCTCCACTTT. The whole variable domain, filled in from reference TRBV7-2 and TRBJ1-6, reads GAGVSQSPSNKVTEKGKDVELRCDPISGHTALYWYRQSLGQGLEFLIYFQGNSAPDKSGLPSDRFSAERTGGSVSTLTIQRTQQEDSAVYLCASSLAGYSSYNSPLHFGNGTRLTVT.

A few counts support this clone. This same CDR3 is encoded by further DNA sequences in the sample. The chain links TRBV19 to TRBJ1-5; 7 bases fit TRBD1. Germline lookup yields CDR1 LNHDA and CDR2 SQIVND (reference sequence). The CDR3 totals 14 residues. V dropped 5 bases and J dropped 2; count of bases not matched to a gene: 3. The CDR3 sequence is CASSLRGGNQPQHF. The CDR3 DNA reads as TGTGCCAGTAGTCTCAGGGGGGGCAATCAGCCCCAGCATTTT.

The genes are TRBV5-6 and TRBJ1-3, with TRBD1 identical over 7 bases. The germline V gene encodes CDR1 SGHDT and CDR2 YYEEEE. The CDR3 totals 14 residues. V lost 4 bases, J lost 2 bases, and 3 bases stayed unmatched. The DNA for the CDR3 is TGTGCCAGCAGCGCGGGGACAGCTGGAAACACCATATATTTT. It translates to CASSAGTAGNTIYF.

This sequence joins TRBV2 and TRBJ1-6; D gene uncertain. The CDR3 is 13 residues long. Germline values: CDR1 SNHLY, CDR2 FYNNEI. The V end was cut by 1 base, the J end by 6 bases, with 4 bases between. CDR3 bases: TGTGCCAGCAGTGAAGGAGCTAATTCACCCCTCCACTTT. This translates into CASSEGANSPLHF.

The J gene is TRBJ1-1, the V gene TRBV19; a weak D match, TRBD1 (5 bases). Germline V gene sequence: CDR1 LNHDA, CDR2 SQIVND (reference sequence). The CDR3 loop spans 13 amino acids. V dropped 3 bases and J dropped 4 bases, with 9 bases sitting between them. The CDR3 coding sequence is TGTGCCAGTAGTATGAACGGGGGCACTGAAGCTTTCTTT. It is translated as CASSMNGGTEAFF.

This clone is a singleton in its sample. The chain is built from TRBV6-2 or TRBV6-3 and TRBJ2-1; D remains unclear. Per the germline V gene, CDR1 is MNHEY and CDR2 is SVGEGT. Trimming shortened V by 4 bases and J by 1 base, and 8 bases separated the two germline ends. This CDR3 region has 14 residues. The CDR3 loop is CASSSQISYNEQFF. The CDR3 nucleotides are TGTGCCAGCAGTTCCCAGATTTCCTACAATGAGCAGTTCTTC.

The chain couples TRBV4-1 to TRBJ2-1; 9 bases agree with TRBD1. Losses at the gene ends were 0 bases for V and 8 bases for J; bases not matched to a gene: 11. This CDR3 is 17 amino acids long. Looked up from germline, CDR1 is MGHRA and CDR2 is YSYEKL. For the CDR3, the DNA is TGCGCCAGCAGCCAAGATTTAAGAATGGGACAGGGTCATGAGCAGTTCTTC. It encodes CASSQDLRMGQGHEQFF.

The CDR3 DNA sequence: TGTGCCTGGAGTTGGGGGGGGAACTCACCCCTCCACTTT. Translated: CAWSWGGNSPLHF. J is TRBJ1-6 and V is TRBV30; a weak D match, TRBD1 (5 bases). Trimming removed 2 bases from V and 10 bases from J, with 12 bases in between. This CDR3 spans 13 amino acids. The germline V gene encodes CDR1 GTSNPN and CDR2 SVGIG (reference sequence).

The chain combines TRBV28 with TRBJ1-2; D is undetermined. Looked up from germline, CDR1 is MDHEN and CDR2 is SYDVKM. The CDR3 runs to 13 residues. Trimming pared 3 bases from V and 3 bases from J, leaving 8 bases between. In nucleotides, the CDR3 is TGTGCCAGCAGTTTTTCCAGATACTATGGCTACACCTTC. Its protein product is CASSFSRYYGYTF.

The J gene is TRBJ2-1, the V gene TRBV10-1; tentative D call: TRBD2 (6 bases). Trimming removed 5 bases from V and 9 bases from J, with 14 bases in between. The CDR3 covers 13 residues. Germline loops: CDR1 WNHNN, CDR2 SYGVQD (reference sequence). Here the CDR3 DNA reads TGCGCCAGCAGTCGGGACTCCATCGGTGAGCAGTTCTTC. Amino acid sequence: CASSRDSIGEQFF.

The chain links TRBV19 to TRBJ1-5, with D hard to call. The CDR3 has 16 amino acids. V lost 3 bases and J 0 bases, leaving 12 bases between the germline ends. Germline lookup yields CDR1 LNHDA and CDR2 SQIVND (reference sequence). The CDR3 bases are TGTGCCAGTAGTATCTTCGGCAGGTCTAGCAATCAGCCCCAGCATTTT. Its protein product is CASSIFGRSSNQPQHF.

The rearrangement joins TRBV7-9 to TRBJ2-3, with D maybe TRBD2 (7 bases). The germline V gene has CDR1 SEHNR and CDR2 FQNEAQ (reference sequence). V lost 1 base to trimming and J lost 4 bases, with 12 bases between them. This CDR3 spans 15 amino acids. CDR3 loop: CASSLVRGASDTQYF. The DNA for the CDR3 is TGTGCCAGCAGCTTAGTCCGGGGGGCATCAGATACGCAGTATTTT.

The rearrangement links TRBV7-2 to TRBJ2-1, with TRBD2 identical over 11 bases. CDR1 and CDR2 from the germline V gene are SGHTA and FQGNSA. This CDR3 region has 15 residues. J was trimmed by 8 bases and V by 2 bases; bases with no gene match: 5. CDR3 DNA: TGTGCCAGCAGCTTATTAGCGGGGGGGCCCGATGAGCAGTTCTTC. It encodes CASSLLAGGPDEQFF.

The rearrangement links TRBV7-2 to TRBJ1-2; a possible D gene is TRBD1 (6 bases). Trimming pared 5 bases from V and 10 bases from J, leaving 23 bases between. The V gene's germline CDR1 is SGHTA and CDR2 FQGNSA. This CDR3 has 15 amino acids. The CDR3 loop is CASSAQDRGLGSYTF. The DNA for the CDR3 is TGTGCCAGCAGCGCCCAGGACAGAGGGCTAGGTTCCTACACCTTC.

In its sample, this clone was seen a few times. The J gene is TRBJ1-1, the V gene TRBV18; no reliable D call. The CDR3 is 16 amino acids. The V and J ends lost 5 bases and 0 bases respectively, with 16 bases between them. Germline V gene data show CDR1 as KGHSH and CDR2 as LQKENI. CDR3 coding DNA: TGTGCCAGCTCATTTACCGGAGGGAACCTGAACACTGAAGCTTTCTTT. Translating gives CASSFTGGNLNTEAFF. Supplemented by reference TRBV18 and TRBJ1-1, the full variable domain reads NAGVMQNPRHLVRRRGQEARLRCSPMKGHSHVYWYRQLPEEGLKFMVYLQKENIIDESGMPKERFSAEFPKEGPSILRIQQVVRGDSAAYFCASSFTGGNLNTEAFFGQGTRLTVV.

The rearrangement uses TRBV18 and TRBJ1-1, with D possibly TRBD1 on 6 matching bases. This CDR3 has 13 amino acids. Trimming removed 3 bases at V and 2 bases at J, with 7 bases between. Germline CDR1 reads KGHSH; CDR2 reads LQKENI. CDR3 sequence: CASSPGANTEAFF. CDR3 nucleotides: TGTGCCAGCTCACCGGGGGCTAACACTGAAGCTTTCTTT.